This T cell receptor beta chain is drawn from a study of blood T cells in healthy people across ages. Looking at the study overall: The capture of about one barcoded beta molecule per two T cells was achieved by template switching. Study results and limitations: When one million T cells were used, diversity estimates were thought to be underestimates. With naive T cell percentage, TCR beta diversity showed a strong correlation. When set beside aged donors, long-lived donors presented more naive CD4+ cells and higher diversity.

The second PCR ran 7 to 11 cycles with a sample-barcoded 5' primer and J-beta primers. One entry per CDR3 protein results from TCRdb running MiXCR on the 5' RACE reads. The table includes approximately 600,000 distinct CDR3 sequences, roughly 53% detected once. With regard to this clonotype: The target antigen is unknown.

The CDR3 sequence is 16 residues long. Germline V gene sequence: CDR1 SGHRS, CDR2 YFSETQ. The germline V and J ends were trimmed by 0 bases and 0 bases, with 11 bases remaining between them. V is TRBV5-1 and J is TRBJ2-3, with D perhaps matching TRBD2 (5 bases). Sample: blood. This receptor was obtained from a man aged 60-69 years in good health. Written as DNA, the CDR3 is TGCGCCAGCAGCTTGGCCGGGGTTCCTAGCACAGATACGCAGTATTTT. Its translation: CASSLAGVPSTDTQYF.